These 17 T cell receptor beta chains came from one sample sequenced in a study of T cells in Graves' hyperthyroidism and ophthalmopathy. RNA transcripts served as the template for amplifying TCR beta CDR3 regions. The HTBI primer set drove a first-round RT-PCR of the TCR CDR3. TCRdb reanalysed the multiplex PCR reads using MiXCR and keeps one entry per CDR3 protein. In the table there are some 760,000 distinct CDR3 sequences, less than 15% of which are singletons. The sequenced material came from blood. The receptor source for this set is a woman between 18 and 29 years old with Graves' hyperthyroidism.

This clonotype was detected only once. A much larger clone lies one base from this, so it may be a read error. The genes are TRBV6-1 and TRBJ2-1, with D perhaps TRBD2 (5 bases). The last part of the DNA fits TRBJ2-7 better; the J call may be wrong. Germline-derived CDR1 and CDR2 are MNHNS and SASEGT. CDR3 length: 17 amino acids. The CDR3 sequence: CASGEGEESGPYNEQYF. CDR3 DNA: TGTGCCAGCGGCGAGGGAGAGGAGTCTGGGCCGTACAATGAGCAGTACTTC.

Only a few counts were recorded for this clonotype. The J gene is TRBJ2-3, the V gene TRBV27; 11 nucleotides line up with TRBD2. Germline CDR1 and CDR2: MNHEY and SMNVEV (reference sequence). The junction had 10 bases not matched to a gene; V was cut back by 10 bases and J by 4 bases. The CDR3 sequence is 15 residues long. The CDR3 DNA sequence: TGTGCCACCTCACTAGCGGGAGTAGGCGCAGATACGCAGTATTTT. Translation gives CATSLAGVGADTQYF.

This clonotype was counted only a few times. The chain recombines TRBV4-1 with TRBJ1-1; TRBD1 is a possible D gene (6 bases). The length of the CDR3 is 19 residues. Germline V CDR1 and CDR2: MGHRA, YSYEKL. Between the trimmed V and J ends, which lost 4 bases and 3 bases, there was a span of 27 bases. In nucleotides, the CDR3 is TGCGCCAGCAGCCTGCCTACTAGGGGGGGGTGGCGAAAGGACACTGAAGCTTTCTTT. It encodes CASSLPTRGGWRKDTEAFF.

This clonotype was counted a few times. This chain joins TRBV13 and TRBJ1-2; D is possibly TRBD1 (5 bases). The CDR3 runs to 14 residues. Germline V CDR1 and CDR2: PRHDT, FYEKMQ (reference sequence). Deletions cut 7 bases from V and 7 bases from J, with 19 bases between. Here the CDR3 DNA reads TGTGCCAGCACCGGGGGGGTCAGCCTAGGTGGCTACACCTTC. It is translated as CASTGGVSLGGYTF.

This clonotype was seen ten or more times. The chain links TRBV20-1 to TRBJ2-7, with TRBD2 as a possible D gene (6 bases). CDR3 length: 14 amino acids. Looked up from germline, CDR1 is DFQATT and CDR2 is SNEGSKA (reference sequence). V dropped 2 bases and J dropped 5 bases, with 16 bases sitting between them. The CDR3 loop is CSARTTSILNEQYF. The CDR3 region has the DNA TGCAGTGCTAGAACTACTAGCATCCTGAACGAGCAGTACTTC.

In its sample, this clonotype was seen a few times. The chain links TRBV20-1 to TRBJ2-1; 7 bases match TRBD2. CDR3 length: 18 residues. The germline V gene has CDR1 DFQATT and CDR2 SNEGSKA (reference sequence). The CDR3 sequence is CIGTVLEEQGGVYNEQFF. As DNA, the CDR3 is TGCATAGGTACCGTGCTAGAGGAGCAGGGAGGGGTCTACAATGAGCAGTTCTTC.

With respect to this clonotype: The junction departs from the called germline gene at one end, perhaps through a read error. The chain links TRBV28 to TRBJ2-5; D gene ambiguous. Germline V gene lookup returns CDR1 MDHEN and CDR2 SYDVKM. The CDR3 contains 17 residues. CDR3 DNA: TGTGCCGGCAGTTTATTCGGTGGCAGCACCTTCCAAGAGACCCAGTACTTC. Amino acid sequence: CAGSLFGGSTFQETQYF.

This clonotype occurred a few times. The V call is TRBV6-5, the J call TRBJ1-2; the D gene is possibly TRBD1 (5 bases). Trimming removed 0 bases from V and 4 bases from J, with 12 bases in between. The germline gives CDR1 MNHEY, CDR2 SVGAGI. The length of the CDR3 is 15 residues. The CDR3 reads CASSYSARASYGYTF. CDR3 sequence (DNA): TGTGCCAGCAGTTACTCGGCCAGGGCCTCCTATGGCTACACCTTC.

This clonotype was recorded a few times. CDR3 sequence: CASSSIGSNQPQHF. In nucleotides, the CDR3 is TGTGCCAGCAGTTCGATTGGGAGCAATCAGCCCCAGCATTTT. The rearrangement joins TRBV6-1 to TRBJ1-5; unclear D gene. The germline gives CDR1 MNHNS, CDR2 SASEGT. This CDR3 has 14 residues. The V gene lost 5 bases and the J gene lost 1 base, with 9 bases spanning the gap.

This clonotype showed up many times. In DNA form, the CDR3 reads TGTGCCAGCAGTTACCGGGTGATCACAGATACGCAGTATTTT. This gives the protein CASSYRVITDTQYF. J is TRBJ2-3 and V is TRBV2; D is unclear. The CDR3 consists of 14 residues. In germline, CDR1 is SNHLY, CDR2 FYNNEI. Trimming left V 5 bases short and J 2 bases short, with 11 bases between. Filled out from reference TRBV2 and TRBJ2-3, the complete variable domain reads EPEVTQTPSHQVTQMGQEVILRCVPISNHLYFYWYRQILGQKVEFLVSFYNNEISEKSEIFDDQFSVERPDGSNFTLKIRSTKLEDSAMYFCASSYRVITDTQYFGPGTRLTVL.

This clonotype was counted many times. V usage is TRBV30 and J usage is TRBJ1-1; D uncertain. V lost 5 bases and J lost 5, with 12 bases in between. The CDR3 contains 12 residues. Germline lookup yields CDR1 GTSNPN and CDR2 SVGIG (reference sequence). CDR3: CAWGRLGTEAFF. The CDR3 DNA reads as TGTGCCTGGGGACGATTGGGGACTGAAGCTTTCTTT.

In this sample, this clonotype turned up many times. V gene TRBV7-3 combines with J gene TRBJ2-1; a weak D match, TRBD2 (6 bases). Germline V gene sequence: CDR1 SGHTA, CDR2 FQGTGA. The V and J ends lost 5 bases and 3 bases respectively, with 11 bases between them. The CDR3 has 14 residues. CDR3 coding DNA: TGTGCCAGCAGCCCAACTAGCAACTACAATGAGCAGTTCTTC. Translation: CASSPTSNYNEQFF.

This clonotype was seen only a few times. The chain is built from TRBV20-1 and TRBJ1-5; the match to TRBD1 covers 8 bases. The CDR3 has 16 amino acids. Losses at the gene ends were 0 bases for V and 3 bases for J; bases not matched to a gene: 7. Germline V gene data show CDR1 as DFQATT and CDR2 as SNEGSKA (reference sequence). In DNA form, the CDR3 reads TGCAGTGCTAGAGACCGGACAGGGCGATTCAATCAGCCCCAGCATTTT. This sequence encodes CSARDRTGRFNQPQHF.

This clonotype was recorded many times. The rearrangement joins TRBV2 to TRBJ2-3; D is perhaps TRBD1 (6 bases). The CDR3 loop spans 16 amino acids. V was clipped by 0 bases and J by 0 bases, with 10 bases between them. Germline lookup yields CDR1 SNHLY and CDR2 FYNNEI. CDR3 residues: CASSEADRFSTDTQYF. CDR3 coding DNA: TGTGCCAGCAGTGAAGCCGACAGGTTTAGCACAGATACGCAGTATTTT.

Ten or more counts support this clonotype. The chain carries TRBV20-1 and TRBJ2-2; D is tentatively TRBD1 or TRBD2 (5 bases each). The CDR3 sequence is 15 residues long. The germline V and J ends were trimmed by 6 bases and 2 bases, with 16 bases remaining between them. CDR1 and CDR2 (germline): DFQATT, SNEGSKA (reference sequence). The CDR3 sequence is CSAPRGSLNTGELFF. Here the CDR3 DNA reads TGCAGTGCCCCTCGGGGCTCCCTCAACACCGGGGAGCTGTTTTTT.

DNA of the CDR3: TGCGCCAGCAGCCAAGGACAGGTAGAGACCCAGTACTTC. As protein: CASSQGQVETQYF. V usage is TRBV4-1 and J usage is TRBJ2-5; perhaps TRBD1 as D (6 bases). The CDR3 sequence is 13 residues long. Deletions cut 1 base from V and 4 bases from J, with 7 bases between. CDR1 is MGHRA, CDR2 YSYEKL, per germline.

In this sample, this clonotype turned up many times. The CDR3 bases are TGTGCCTGGTCGATAGCGGGCGTGGACGGGGAGCTGTTTTTT. Protein: CAWSIAGVDGELFF. J is TRBJ2-2 and V is TRBV30; 7 bases align to TRBD2. The length of the CDR3 is 14 residues. Germline V gives CDR1 GTSNPN, CDR2 SVGIG (reference sequence). The V gene end was trimmed by 5 bases and the J gene end by 7 bases; junction bases not matched to a gene: 10.